This TCR beta chain was captured in a study of CD8+ T cells in alopecia areata. Whole-study results and caveats: Especially in alopecia totalis/universalis, lesional scalp showed greater clonality than normal scalp did. Scalp data also include sequences from resident alphabeta T cells of normal skin.

The germline gives CDR1 SGHNT, CDR2 YYREEE (reference sequence). The CDR3 runs 14 residues. Trimming took off 2 bases at V and 5 bases at J, with 13 bases between the two ends. Once RNA had been extracted, it was reverse transcribed into cDNA to act as the sequencing template. Data came from immunoSEQ multiplex PCR; TCRdb stores just in-frame clones and leaves some out. The repertoire holds 150,000 or so clones, around 47% seen once, with about 6.4% in the top ten. This clone was recorded a few times. Its antigen is currently unknown. Peripheral blood samples and lesional scalp punch biopsies were obtained from alopecia areata patients. Investigators sorted PBMCs to obtain both CD4+ and CD8+ T cells.

The clonotype comes from a human donor with alopecia areata. The rearrangement links TRBV5-4 to TRBJ1-2; D might be TRBD1 (5 bases). The material sequenced was CD4+ T cells sorted from blood. The CDR3 region is CASSLSRVGYGYTF. DNA of the CDR3: TGTGCCAGCAGCTTATCCAGGGTAGGATATGGCTACACCTTC.